One sample yielded the 2 T cell receptor beta chains listed below, sequenced in a study of shared clonotypes between healthy human individuals. CD45RO-negative CD8 cells positively selected for CCR7 made up the naive population, which excluded terminally differentiated effector memory CD45RA+ cells. Using immunoSEQ multiplex PCR, the repertoire was profiled, and TCRdb retains in-frame clones only, with some absent. The sample consists of about 1.9 million clones, 93% of them appearing once. Sequenced: naive CD8+ T cells from PBMCs. The source of these receptors is a man between 18 and 29 years old in good health. Some clones in this sample may be carry-over from other donors' samples.

CDR3 loop: CASSQDDEKLFF. In nucleotides, the CDR3 is TGTGCCAGCAGCCAAGATGATGAAAAACTGTTTTTT. The V call is TRBV14, the J call TRBJ1-4; no firm D call. V was cut by 0 bases and J by 6 bases, with 2 bases left in between. Germline V gives CDR1 SGHDN, CDR2 FVKESK. The length of the CDR3 is 12 residues.

This rearrangement joins TRBV27 to TRBJ2-7, with 7 bases lining up with TRBD1. The V gene's germline CDR1 is MNHEY and CDR2 SMNVEV (reference sequence). V gave up 3 bases and J gave up 1 base; unmatched junction bases: 9. The CDR3 spans 16 residues. The CDR3: CASSFSSGQRSYEQYF. The CDR3 DNA follows: TGTGCCAGCAGTTTTTCCTCGGGACAGAGGTCCTACGAGCAGTACTTC.